The 15 T cell receptor beta chains below were found in one sample sequenced in a study of kidney transplant recipient with SARS-CoV-2 infection. TCRdb passed the reads through MiXCR, listing each CDR3 protein once. Of 200,000 to 300,000 distinct CDR3 sequences in the sample, about 30% were seen once. The specimen was a blood sample, collected at baseline and between days 110 and 120 from a kidney transplant recipient. Every receptor here comes from a male patient aged 25 to 39 who had COVID-19 and was a kidney transplant recipient. Some T cells may be supplied by the graft donor.

This chain uses TRBV16 with TRBJ1-2; unclear D gene. CDR1 is KGHSY and CDR2 is FQNENV in the germline V gene. The CDR3 spans 17 residues. Trimming took off 5 bases at V and 4 bases at J, with 23 bases between the two ends. CDR3 protein: CASSAVLVVRKTYGYTF. In DNA form, the CDR3 reads TGTGCCAGCAGCGCCGTGTTGGTCGTTAGAAAGACCTATGGCTACACCTTC.

With respect to this clonotype: A much larger clone differs from this one at a single base, so this may be a read error. V and J are TRBV7-2 and TRBJ1-1; D is ambiguous. This CDR3 region has 12 residues. V was shortened by 6 bases and J by 11 bases, with 16 bases between the two germline ends. Germline CDR1 reads SGHTA; CDR2 reads FQGNSA. This CDR3 is CASRPKEVEAFF. CDR3 nucleotide sequence: TGTGCCAGCAGGCCCAAGGAGGTGGAGGCTTTCTTT.

A remark on this clonotype: A much bigger clone sits one base away, suggesting this may be a read error. V and J are TRBV6-9 and TRBJ1-2; no definite D call. The CDR3 runs to 17 residues. Germline CDR1 reads MNHGY; CDR2 reads SVAAGI. The CDR3, as DNA: TGTGCCAGCAGTGAGAAAGCGCCTTACGGAAAGACCTATGGCTACGCCTTC. It is translated as CASSEKAPYGKTYGYAF.

On this clonotype itself: This may come from a read error, since a much larger clone is one base off. The gene calls are TRBV14 and TRBJ1-2; D unresolved. CDR3 length: 13 residues. Germline lookup yields CDR1 SGHDN and CDR2 FVKESK. In DNA, the CDR3 is TGTGCCAGCAGCCAAGAGGGAGGGTATGGCCACACCTTC. Residues: CASSQEGGYGHTF.

This clonotype was seen at least ten times. The CDR3 region is CASSGITSFRKTYGYTF. The CDR3 DNA follows: TGTGCCAGCAGTGGGATAACCAGCTTCCGAAAGACCTATGGCTACACCTTC. The V gene is TRBV12-3 or TRBV12-4, the J gene TRBJ1-2, with D unresolved. Between the trimmed V and J ends, which lost 5 bases and 4 bases, there was a span of 23 bases. This CDR3 region has 17 residues.

This clonotype has at least ten counts. This sequence joins TRBV7-6 and TRBJ1-2; D not resolved. Germline-derived CDR1 and CDR2 are SGHVS and FNYEAQ. Trimming shortened V by 3 bases and J by 4 bases, and 21 bases separated the two germline ends. The CDR3 sequence is 17 residues long. The CDR3 DNA reads as TGTGCCAGCAGCTTTGTACCTGAATCTCGAAAGACCTATGGCTACACCTTC. It encodes CASSFVPESRKTYGYTF.

Concerning this clonotype: A much bigger clone sits one base away, suggesting this may be a read error. This chain joins TRBV20-1 and TRBJ2-7, with 10 positions matching TRBD2. This CDR3 is built from 16 residues. CDR1 is DFQATT and CDR2 is SNEGSKA in the germline V gene (reference sequence). Here the CDR3 reads CNARDAAGGGAYEQYF. The CDR3 nucleotides are TGCAATGCTAGAGATGCAGCGGGAGGGGGAGCCTACGAGCAGTACTTC.

At least ten counts were recorded for this clonotype. The chain is built from TRBV5-5 and TRBJ1-1, with TRBD1 as a possible D gene (6 bases). This CDR3 is 13 amino acids long. V was clipped by 5 bases and J by 1 base, with 9 bases between them. Per the germline V gene, CDR1 is SGHKS and CDR2 is YYEKEE (reference sequence). The CDR3 DNA reads as TGTGCCAGCAGTTGGGGGCGGAACACTGAAGCTTTCTTT. This translates into CASSWGRNTEAFF.

This clonotype was seen at least ten times. The chain is built from TRBV3-1 and TRBJ1-1; no clear D. Trimming shortened V by 5 bases and J by 4 bases, and 23 bases separated the two germline ends. CDR1 and CDR2 from the germline V gene are LGHDT and YNNKEL (reference sequence). The CDR3 contains 17 residues. CDR3 sequence reads: CASSATHPISIRTEAFF. The CDR3 nucleotides read TGTGCCAGCAGCGCGACTCATCCCATTTCAATTCGCACTGAAGCTTTCTTT.

This clonotype was observed at least ten times. The chain recombines TRBV5-3 with TRBJ1-2; D remains ambiguous. TRBV5-3 is an ORF for which the function is uncertain. The CDR3 totals 16 residues. The V end was cut by 7 bases, the J end by 4 bases, with 23 bases between. CDR3 nucleotide sequence: TGTGCCAGAGTTGAATTAGTGGTGAGAAAGACCTATGGCTACACCTTC. This sequence encodes CARVELVVRKTYGYTF.

This clonotype occurred many times. The chain combines TRBV6-5 with TRBJ1-1; D is ambiguous. Per the germline V gene, CDR1 is MNHEY and CDR2 is SVGAGI. Trimming pared 2 bases from V and 4 bases from J, leaving 8 bases between. The CDR3 runs 13 residues. The CDR3 bases are TGTGCCAGCAGTTACGGTTGGACCACTGAAGCTTTCTTT. It codes for CASSYGWTTEAFF.

On this clonotype itself: A read error may explain this, as a much larger clone is one base away. The rearrangement joins TRBV20-1 to TRBJ1-5; possibly TRBD1 for D (6 bases). The CDR3 contains 12 residues. Trimming cost V 6 bases and J 8 bases, with 14 bases left between them. CDR1 and CDR2 (germline): DFQATT, SNEGSKA (reference sequence). The DNA for the CDR3 is TGCAGTGCCGGACAGCTGGGGGAGCCCCAGCATTTT. It is translated as CSAGQLGEPQHF.

In regard to this clonotype: A much larger clone lies a single base off, so this may be a read error. This chain links TRBV5-1 with TRBJ2-7; D perhaps matches TRBD1 (5 bases). Germline CDR1 is SGHRS and CDR2 is YFSETQ. This CDR3 contains 13 residues. The CDR3 DNA is TGCGCCAGCAGCTTCGACAGTTCCTACGGGCAGTACTTC. It specifies CASSFDSSYGQYF. Looking up the rest from reference TRBV5-1 and TRBJ2-7 gives the full variable domain: KAGVTQTPRYLIKTRGQQVTLSCSPISGHRSVSWYQQTPGQGLQFLFEYFSETQRNKGNFPGRFSGRQFSNSRSEMNVSTLELGDSALYLCASSFDSSYGQYFGPGTRLTVT.

Concerning this clonotype itself: Possible read error: a much larger clone is one base away. The V gene is TRBV5-6, the J gene TRBJ1-1; the match to TRBD1 covers 9 bases. J was trimmed by 5 bases and V by 7 bases; bases with no gene match: 9. CDR1 and CDR2 (germline): SGHDT, YYEEEE. This CDR3 comprises 14 residues. CDR3: CASGGEGTGTEAFF. In nucleotides, the CDR3 is TGTGCCAGCGGCGGCGAAGGGACAGGGACTGAAGCTTTCTTT.

On this clonotype: Just one base apart from a much larger clone, this may be a read error. CDR3 protein: CASSWGRLRSYEQYF. The CDR3, as DNA: TGCGCCAGCAGCTGGGGACGGCTAAGATCCTACGAGCAGTACTTC. The chain employs TRBV5-1 and TRBJ2-7; D may be TRBD1 or TRBD2 (5 bases each). The CDR3 runs 15 residues. Germline V gives CDR1 SGHRS, CDR2 YFSETQ. V lost 3 bases to trimming and J lost 1 base, with 14 bases between them. The full variable domain, in which reference TRBV5-1 and TRBJ2-7 provide the parts outside the CDR3, is KAGVTQTPRYLIKTRGQQVTLSCSPISGHRSVSWYQQTPGQGLQFLFEYFSETQRNKGNFPGRFSGRQFSNSRSEMNVSTLELGDSALYLCASSWGRLRSYEQYFGPGTRLTVT.